The rows below give T cell receptor beta chains drawn from one sample of a study of cytomegalovirus exposure and HLA in healthy donors. Sequenced by immunoSEQ multiplex PCR; TCRdb stores in-frame clones only, minus some. The sample consists of 150,000 to 200,000 clones, approximately 87% of them appearing once. Input material: PBMCs. All receptors derive from a woman aged 25 to 39 in good health and CMV-seronegative. CDR3s include the opening cysteine and the closing phenylalanine or tryptophan. Fields, in order: clone size, V gene, J gene, D gene, CDR3 protein, CDR3 DNA. A D gene is named only where the DNA matches it firmly. Where a row states a size, it is once, few, many or the class of an expanded clone; other rows omit it.

size: NA; V: TRBV6-5; J: TRBJ1-4; D: NA; CDR3: CASSNTGSTNEKLFF; DNA: TGTGCCAGCAGCAATACAGGGTCAACTAATGAAAAACTGTTTTTT
size: NA; V: TRBV6-5; J: TRBJ2-1; D: NA; CDR3: CASTELGEQFF; DNA: TGTGCCAGCACCGAGCTGGGCGAGCAGTTCTTC
size: NA; V: TRBV18; J: TRBJ2-3; D: NA; CDR3: CASSPQPGTPTFTDTQYF; DNA: TGTGCCAGCTCACCCCAACCGGGAACACCAACCTTCACAGATACGCAGTATTTT
size: NA; V: TRBV27; J: TRBJ1-2; D: NA; CDR3: CASSFPPPGHLGYTF; DNA: TGTGCCAGCAGCTTCCCCCCGCCAGGACATTTGGGCTACACCTTC
size: NA; V: TRBV5-1; J: TRBJ1-6; D: TRBD1; CDR3: CASSFGTGFDNSPLHF; DNA: TGCGCCAGCAGCTTCGGGACAGGGTTTGATAATTCACCCCTCCACTTT
size: NA; V: TRBV12-5; J: TRBJ2-2; D: TRBD1; CDR3: CASGLYPGTGANTGELFF; DNA: TGTGCTAGTGGTTTGTACCCCGGGACAGGGGCGAACACCGGGGAGCTGTTTTTT
size: NA; V: TRBV18; J: TRBJ2-5; D: TRBD2; CDR3: CASSPRTSGRQETQYF; DNA: TGTGCCAGCTCACCTAGGACTAGCGGGAGACAAGAGACCCAGTACTTC
size: NA; V: TRBV5-6; J: TRBJ2-7; D: TRBD1; CDR3: CASSFPRGQGYEQYF; DNA: TGTGCCAGCAGCTTCCCCCGGGGACAGGGCTACGAGCAGTACTTC
size: NA; V: TRBV7-6; J: TRBJ2-1; D: TRBD2; CDR3: CASRGAGGPQSQFF; DNA: TGTGCCAGCAGAGGGGCGGGGGGGCCTCAGTCGCAGTTCTTC
size: NA; V: TRBV14; J: TRBJ2-7; D: NA; CDR3: CASSATTVSYEQYF; DNA: TGTGCCAGCAGCGCAACGACAGTCTCCTACGAGCAGTACTTC
size: NA; V: TRBV2; J: TRBJ1-1; D: NA; CDR3: CATGRGNTEAFF; DNA: TGTGCCACGGGGAGGGGGAACACTGAAGCTTTCTTT
size: NA; V: TRBV7-2; J: TRBJ2-1; D: TRBD2; CDR3: CASSLSWGGYNEQFF; DNA: TGTGCCAGCAGCTTATCGTGGGGGGGTTACAATGAGCAGTTCTTC
size: NA; V: TRBV6-1; J: TRBJ2-7; D: NA; CDR3: CASSPTRGAGQYF; DNA: TGTGCCAGCAGCCCCACCCGGGGGGCTGGGCAGTACTTC
size: NA; V: TRBV4-3; J: TRBJ2-1; D: NA; CDR3: CASSLTGKNEQFF; DNA: TGCGCCAGCAGCCTCACAGGGAAGAATGAGCAGTTCTTC
size: NA; V: TRBV6-5; J: TRBJ2-7; D: NA; CDR3: CASSYGSGSSYEQYF; DNA: TGTGCCAGCAGTTACGGGTCGGGGAGCTCCTACGAGCAGTACTTC
size: once; V: TRBV10-3; J: TRBJ1-2; D: NA; CDR3: CAISEGVGANYGYTF; DNA: TGTGCCATCAGTGAAGGAGTCGGAGCTAACTATGGCTACACCTTC
size: NA; V: TRBV4-1; J: TRBJ1-2; D: NA; CDR3: CASSRPDGGNYGYTF; DNA: TGCGCCAGCAGCCGTCCCGACGGCGGAAACTATGGCTACACCTTC
size: NA; V: TRBV27; J: TRBJ2-7; D: NA; CDR3: CASSPTMTVYEQYF; DNA: TGTGCCAGCAGCCCTACCATGACAGTCTACGAGCAGTACTTC
size: NA; V: TRBV5-4; J: TRBJ2-3; D: TRBD2; CDR3: CASSLGSGGPSTDTQYF; DNA: TGTGCCAGCAGCTTGGGTAGCGGGGGGCCTAGCACAGATACGCAGTATTTT
size: NA; V: TRBV13; J: TRBJ1-2; D: NA; CDR3: CASSHHSIRDTGGYGYTF; DNA: TGTGCCAGCAGCCATCACTCCATCCGGGACACGGGGGGGTATGGCTACACCTTC